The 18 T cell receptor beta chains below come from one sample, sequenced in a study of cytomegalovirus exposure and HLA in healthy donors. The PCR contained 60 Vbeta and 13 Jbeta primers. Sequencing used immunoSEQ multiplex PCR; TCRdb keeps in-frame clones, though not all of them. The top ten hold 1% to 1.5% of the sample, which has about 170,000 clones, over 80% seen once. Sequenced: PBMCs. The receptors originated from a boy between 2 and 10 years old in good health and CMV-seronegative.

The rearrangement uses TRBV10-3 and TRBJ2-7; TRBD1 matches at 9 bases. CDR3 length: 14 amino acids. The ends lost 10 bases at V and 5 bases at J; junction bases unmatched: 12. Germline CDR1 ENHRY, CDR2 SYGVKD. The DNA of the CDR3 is TGTGCCACCCGAGATTGGACAGGGGCGCACGAGCAGTACTTC. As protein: CATRDWTGAHEQYF.

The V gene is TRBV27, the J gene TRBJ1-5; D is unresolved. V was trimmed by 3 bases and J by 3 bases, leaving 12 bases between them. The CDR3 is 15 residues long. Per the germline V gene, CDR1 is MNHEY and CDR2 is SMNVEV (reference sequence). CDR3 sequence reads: CASSFRASPNQPQHF. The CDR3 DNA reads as TGTGCCAGCAGTTTCCGAGCGAGTCCCAATCAGCCCCAGCATTTT.

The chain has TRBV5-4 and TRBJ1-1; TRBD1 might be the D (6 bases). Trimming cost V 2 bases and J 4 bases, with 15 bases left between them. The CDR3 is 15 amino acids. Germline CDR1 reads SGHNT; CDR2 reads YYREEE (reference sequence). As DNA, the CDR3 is TGTGCCAGCAGCTTAGCCAGGGGAGGGAGCACTGAAGCTTTCTTT. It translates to CASSLARGGSTEAFF.

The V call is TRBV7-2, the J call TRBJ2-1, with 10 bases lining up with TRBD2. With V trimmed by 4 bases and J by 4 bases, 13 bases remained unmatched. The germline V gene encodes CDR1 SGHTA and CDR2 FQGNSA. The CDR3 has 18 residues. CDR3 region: CASSYVLPGLAPYNEQFF. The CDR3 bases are TGTGCCAGCAGCTACGTTCTACCGGGACTAGCGCCATACAATGAGCAGTTCTTC.

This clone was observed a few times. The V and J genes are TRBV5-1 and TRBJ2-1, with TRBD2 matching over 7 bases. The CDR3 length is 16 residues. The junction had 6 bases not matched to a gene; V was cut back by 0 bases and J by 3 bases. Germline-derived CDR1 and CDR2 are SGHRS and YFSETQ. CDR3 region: CASSLVVAGDYNEQFF. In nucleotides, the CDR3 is TGCGCCAGCAGCTTGGTGGTCGCGGGAGACTACAATGAGCAGTTCTTC.

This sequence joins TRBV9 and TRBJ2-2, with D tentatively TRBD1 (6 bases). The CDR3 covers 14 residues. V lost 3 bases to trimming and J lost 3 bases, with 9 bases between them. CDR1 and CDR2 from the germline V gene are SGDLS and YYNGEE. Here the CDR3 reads CASSGTAHTGELFF. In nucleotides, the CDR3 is TGTGCCAGCAGCGGGACAGCTCACACCGGGGAGCTGTTTTTT.

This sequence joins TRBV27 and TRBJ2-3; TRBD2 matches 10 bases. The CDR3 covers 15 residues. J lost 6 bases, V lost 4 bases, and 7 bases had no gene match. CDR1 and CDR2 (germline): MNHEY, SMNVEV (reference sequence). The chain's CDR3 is CASSYTSGAADTQYF. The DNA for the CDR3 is TGTGCCAGCAGTTACACTAGCGGGGCAGCGGATACGCAGTATTTT.

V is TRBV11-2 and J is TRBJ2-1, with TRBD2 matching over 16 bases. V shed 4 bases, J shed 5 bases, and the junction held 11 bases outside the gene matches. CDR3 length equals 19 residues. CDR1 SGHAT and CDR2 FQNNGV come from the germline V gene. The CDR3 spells CASSSVPGLAGGQHNEQFF. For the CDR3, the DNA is TGTGCCAGCAGCTCCGTCCCGGGACTAGCGGGGGGGCAGCACAATGAGCAGTTCTTC.

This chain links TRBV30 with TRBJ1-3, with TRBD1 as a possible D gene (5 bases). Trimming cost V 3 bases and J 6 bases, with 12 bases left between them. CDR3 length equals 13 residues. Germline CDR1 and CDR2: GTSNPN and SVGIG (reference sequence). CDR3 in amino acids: CAWRLQAENTIYF. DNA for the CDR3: TGTGCCTGGAGGCTACAGGCCGAAAACACCATATATTTT.

This CDR3 is CASSRQGVAITDTQYF. CDR3 coding DNA: TGTGCCAGCAGTCGACAGGGAGTTGCGATAACAGATACGCAGTATTTT. The V and J genes are TRBV7-2 and TRBJ2-3, with 7 bases matching TRBD1. Germline trimming cut 6 bases from V and 3 bases from J; bases unmatched to any gene: 12. The CDR3 runs 16 residues. Germline CDR1 and CDR2: SGHTA and FQGNSA.

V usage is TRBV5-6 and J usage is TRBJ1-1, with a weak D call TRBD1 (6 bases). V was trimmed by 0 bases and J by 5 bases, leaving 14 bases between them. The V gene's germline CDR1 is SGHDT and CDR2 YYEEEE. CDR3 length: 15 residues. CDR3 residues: CASSLVWRGGTEAFF. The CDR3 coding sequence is TGTGCCAGCAGCTTGGTGTGGAGGGGGGGAACTGAAGCTTTCTTT. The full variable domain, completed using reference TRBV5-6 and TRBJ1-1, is DAGVTQSPTHLIKTRGQQVTLRCSPKSGHDTVSWYQQALGQGPQFIFQYYEEEERQRGNFPDRFSGHQFPNYSSELNVNALLLGDSALYLCASSLVWRGGTEAFFGQGTRLTVV.

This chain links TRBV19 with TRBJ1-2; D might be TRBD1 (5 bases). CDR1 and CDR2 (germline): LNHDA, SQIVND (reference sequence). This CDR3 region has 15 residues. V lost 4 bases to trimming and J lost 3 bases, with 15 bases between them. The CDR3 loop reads CASSTPWQGYYGYTF. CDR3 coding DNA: TGTGCCAGTAGTACCCCTTGGCAGGGATACTATGGCTACACCTTC.

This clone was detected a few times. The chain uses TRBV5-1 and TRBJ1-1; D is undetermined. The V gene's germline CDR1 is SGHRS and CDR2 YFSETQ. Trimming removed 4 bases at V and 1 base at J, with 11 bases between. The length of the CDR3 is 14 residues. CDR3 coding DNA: TGCGCCAGCAGCCCGGGGTGGGCGAACACTGAAGCTTTCTTT. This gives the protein CASSPGWANTEAFF.

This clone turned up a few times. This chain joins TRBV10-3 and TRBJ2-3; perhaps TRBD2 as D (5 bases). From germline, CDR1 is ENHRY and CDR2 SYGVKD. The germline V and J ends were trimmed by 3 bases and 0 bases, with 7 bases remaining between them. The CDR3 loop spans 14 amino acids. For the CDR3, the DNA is TGTGCCATCAGTGAAGGCGGGAGCACAGATACGCAGTATTTT. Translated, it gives CAISEGGSTDTQYF.

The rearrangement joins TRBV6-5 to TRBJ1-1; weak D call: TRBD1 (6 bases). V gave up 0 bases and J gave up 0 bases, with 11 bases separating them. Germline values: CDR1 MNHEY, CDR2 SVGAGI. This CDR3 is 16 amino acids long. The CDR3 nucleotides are TGTGCCAGCAGTTACTCAAGAACAGGGATGAACACTGAAGCTTTCTTT. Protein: CASSYSRTGMNTEAFF.

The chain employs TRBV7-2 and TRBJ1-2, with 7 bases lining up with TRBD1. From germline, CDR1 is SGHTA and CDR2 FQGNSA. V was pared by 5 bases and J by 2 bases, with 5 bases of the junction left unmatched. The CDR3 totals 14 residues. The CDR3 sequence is CASSPGGINYGYTF. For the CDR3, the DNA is TGTGCCAGCAGCCCAGGGGGGATAAACTATGGCTACACCTTC.

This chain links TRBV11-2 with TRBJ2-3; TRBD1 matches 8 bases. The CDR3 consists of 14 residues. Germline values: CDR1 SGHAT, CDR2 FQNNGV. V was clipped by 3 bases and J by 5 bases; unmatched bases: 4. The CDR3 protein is CASSFQGAGDTQYF. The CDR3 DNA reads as TGTGCCAGCAGCTTCCAGGGGGCGGGAGATACGCAGTATTTT.

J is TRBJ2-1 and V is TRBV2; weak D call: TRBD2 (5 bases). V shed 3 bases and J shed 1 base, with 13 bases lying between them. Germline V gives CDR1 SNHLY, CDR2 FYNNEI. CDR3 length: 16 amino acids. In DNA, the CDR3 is TGTGCCAGCAGTGATGGGGAGCCATCGTCCTACAATGAGCAGTTCTTC. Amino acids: CASSDGEPSSYNEQFF.